Each of the 13 T cell receptor beta chains below was sequenced from the same sample in a study of CD8 T cells in ankylosing spondylitis. Points from the study as a whole: Typical of ankylosing spondylitis blood, it appeared, was a TCR beta motif of under 10 highly homologous variants.

The antigens these receptors bind are not known. TCRdb processed the 5' RACE reads anew with MiXCR; each CDR3 protein has one entry. The sample has fewer than 250,000 distinct CDR3 sequences; around 17% are singletons. The material sequenced was blood, either unsorted or a sorted T cell fraction (not recorded which). Receptor source: a male donor with ankylosing spondylitis.

The J gene is TRBJ1-2, the V gene TRBV10-3, with 9 bases lining up with TRBD1. This CDR3 is built from 17 residues. From germline, CDR1 is ENHRY and CDR2 SYGVKD. V lost 8 bases and J lost 3; bases outside the gene matches: 16. The CDR3 reads CAILNPGQGLLYYGYTF. The DNA for the CDR3 is TGTGCCATCCTTAATCCGGGACAGGGATTACTCTACTATGGCTACACCTTC.

This clonotype was picked up a small number of times. The DNA is omitted, as the CDR3 cannot be located on it reliably, and the CDR3 follows TCRdb's listing. The CDR3 here is CASSFPLVNTGELFFF. The chain couples TRBV6-2 or TRBV6-3 to TRBJ2-2; TRBD1, the table's D call, lacks a check against the DNA. The germline V gene has CDR1 MNHEY and CDR2 SVGEGT. The CDR3 is 16 residues long, counting both termini.

This clonotype was observed a few times. The chain recombines TRBV20-1 with TRBJ1-5, with 8 bases aligning to TRBD1. CDR1 DFQATT and CDR2 SNEGSKA come from the germline V gene (reference sequence). The CDR3 totals 15 residues. The V and J ends lost 5 bases and 2 bases, in that order; junction bases with no gene match: 8. CDR3 protein: CSAPIRGQGNQPQHF. CDR3 sequence (DNA): TGCAGTGCTCCGATCCGGGGACAGGGCAATCAGCCCCAGCATTTT.

In this sample, this clonotype turned up once. The V gene is TRBV7-9, the J gene TRBJ2-7; TRBD1 or TRBD2 may be the D gene (5 bases each). This CDR3 contains 14 residues. CDR1 SEHNR and CDR2 FQNEAQ come from the germline V gene (reference sequence). V was cut by 5 bases and J by 3 bases, with 14 bases left in between. This CDR3 is CASSKVGDLYEQYF. In DNA, the CDR3 is TGTGCCAGCAGCAAAGTCGGGGACCTCTACGAGCAGTACTTC.

With respect to this clonotype: The junction differs from germline at one of its ends, possibly a read error. V gene TRBV7-9 combines with J gene TRBJ2-7, with D tentatively TRBD1 (8 bases). The CDR3 extends over 13 amino acids. The germline V gene has CDR1 SEHNR and CDR2 FQNEAQ (reference sequence). CDR3 amino acids: CASSPTTGGGQHF. The CDR3 DNA sequence: TGTGCCAGCAGCCCCACCACAGGGGGGGGGCAGCACTTC.

Only a few counts were recorded for this clonotype. The genes are TRBV28 and TRBJ1-1; 7 positions match TRBD1. Trimming took 5 bases from V and 5 from J; bases not matched to a gene: 5. This CDR3 contains 13 residues. Germline lookup yields CDR1 MDHEN and CDR2 SYDVKM. In DNA form, the CDR3 reads TGTGCCAGCAGTCGACAGGGAAGGACTGAAGCTTTCTTT. It translates to CASSRQGRTEAFF. The variable domain in full, completed from reference TRBV28 and TRBJ1-1, reads DVKVTQSSRYLVKRTGEKVFLECVQDMDHENMFWYRQDPGLGLRLIYFSYDVKMKEKGDIPEGYSVSREKKERFSLILESASTNQTSMYLCASSRQGRTEAFFGQGTRLTVV.

This clonotype showed up just a few times. The chain uses TRBV5-5 and TRBJ2-3; D is possibly TRBD2 (6 bases). This CDR3 is 13 amino acids long. Germline lookup yields CDR1 SGHKS and CDR2 YYEKEE (reference sequence). Trimming took off 6 bases at V and 8 bases at J, with 16 bases between the two ends. The CDR3, as DNA: TGTGCCAGCACCCCACGTGAGGAGGGTACGCAGTATTTT. Protein product: CASTPREEGTQYF.

This clonotype has more than one count but fewer than ten. The rearrangement uses TRBV7-2 and TRBJ2-7; 7 bases agree with TRBD2. Germline V CDR1 and CDR2: SGHTA, FQGNSA. V dropped 5 bases and J dropped 2; count of bases not matched to a gene: 15. CDR3 size: 17 residues. The CDR3 DNA reads TGTGCCAGCAGCCACGGGCGGGGGAGGGCCTTCCCCTACGAGCAGTACTTC. Its translation: CASSHGRGRAFPYEQYF.

The chain combines TRBV4-1 with TRBJ2-7; 7 bases map to TRBD1. Germline V CDR1 and CDR2: MGHRA, YSYEKL. This CDR3 region has 15 residues. Losses at the gene ends were 1 base for V and 3 bases for J; bases not matched to a gene: 6. CDR3 in DNA: TGCGCCAGCAGCCAAGTCCAGGGGGTCAGCTACGAGCAGTACTTC. Its protein product is CASSQVQGVSYEQYF.

This clonotype appeared a few times. V is TRBV27 and J is TRBJ1-1; perhaps TRBD1 as D (6 bases). Trimming took off 6 bases at V and 1 base at J, with 15 bases between the two ends. The CDR3 has 15 residues. CDR1 is MNHEY, CDR2 SMNVEV, per germline (reference sequence). Here the CDR3 reads CASSFTGPPNTEAFF. The DNA of the CDR3 is TGTGCCAGCAGCTTCACAGGGCCCCCGAACACTGAAGCTTTCTTT.

This clonotype was observed a few times. This chain uses TRBV7-7 with TRBJ2-2; D ambiguous. Germline CDR1 reads SSHAT; CDR2 reads FNYEAQ (reference sequence). The germline V and J ends were trimmed by 11 bases and 2 bases, with 12 bases remaining between them. The CDR3 is 13 residues long. The CDR3 nucleotides read TGTGCCGTGCGTGCCAGTAACACCGGGGAGCTGTTTTTT. Translation gives CAVRASNTGELFF.

This clonotype was found many times. The rearrangement uses TRBV5-1 and TRBJ2-7; 9 bases map to TRBD1. The CDR3 is made up of 13 amino acids. Per germline, CDR1 SGHRS and CDR2 YFSETQ. Unmatched junction bases numbered 2, after V lost 4 bases and J lost 3 bases. The CDR3 nucleotides read TGCGCCAGCAGCCGGGGACAGGGCTACGAGCAGTACTTC. Translated: CASSRGQGYEQYF.

This clonotype has only a few counts. The chain employs TRBV27 and TRBJ2-3; 11 nucleotides line up with TRBD2. V lost 7 bases to trimming and J lost 0 bases; unmatched junction nucleotides: 6. CDR1 is MNHEY, CDR2 SMNVEV, per germline (reference sequence). This CDR3 contains 16 residues. This chain's CDR3 is CASTDGTSGSTDTQYF. CDR3 DNA: TGTGCCAGCACCGACGGGACTAGCGGAAGCACAGATACGCAGTATTTT.